This TCR beta chain was recorded in a study of blood T cells in healthy people across ages. Sample-barcoded 5' priming and a J-beta primer mix drove a second PCR of roughly 7 to 11 cycles. TCRdb recomputed calls from the 5' RACE reads with MiXCR, one row per CDR3 protein. This sample has 1.5 million to 2 million distinct CDR3 sequences, with roughly 50% found just once. Looked up from germline, CDR1 is MDHEN and CDR2 is SYDVKM. The CDR3 covers 14 residues. V lost 9 bases to trimming and J lost 5 bases, with 14 bases between them. The TCR originated in a woman aged 40 to 50 in good health. V is TRBV28 and J is TRBJ1-6, with a weak D call TRBD1 (6 bases). Input material: blood. The CDR3 DNA reads TGTGCCAGTTGCAGGGGATTGAATAATTCACCCCTCCACTTT. This encodes CASCRGLNNSPLHF.